This T cell receptor beta chain was found in a study of blood T cell repertoires in COVID-19. At the level of the study: Samples of COVID-19 (acute and convalescent) were obtained from the United States, Italy and Spain. T cells, B-cell-depleted T cells, or PBMCs provided the cDNA or gDNA that served as material.

Followed over time, Seattle patients had been enrolled while infection was active. The V and J ends lost 6 bases and 4 bases respectively, with 21 bases between them. The CDR3 runs to 16 residues. Per germline, CDR1 MDHEN and CDR2 SYDVKM. Using immunoSEQ multiplex PCR, the repertoire was profiled, and TCRdb retains in-frame clones only, with some absent. Here the sample spans 410,000 or so clones, about 89% being singletons. The source material was peripheral blood. V is TRBV28 and J is TRBJ1-2; TRBD1 is a possible D gene (6 bases). The sequence came from a woman in her thirties or forties with COVID-19, enrolled during active disease. CDR3 sequence (DNA): TGTGCCAGCAGCGAGACCAACAGGGTTACGGGCTATGGCTACACCTTC. This encodes CASSETNRVTGYGYTF.